A selection of T cell receptor beta chains follows, all from one sample in a study of cytomegalovirus exposure and HLA in healthy donors. This table comes from immunoSEQ multiplex PCR, and its TCRdb copy is limited to in-frame clones, with some not included. The sample has 150,000 to 200,000 clones; around 77% are singletons. Material: PBMCs. The receptors originated from a young woman in good health and CMV-seropositive. The CDR3 runs from the conserved cysteine through the conserved F or W. The D gene is left open where the match is weak.

>-|TRBV6-1|15|TRBJ1-2
CASSVAGDRNYGYTF
TGTGCCAGCAGTGTCGCAGGGGACCGGAACTATGGCTACACCTTC
>-|TRBV4-1|13|TRBJ2-7
CASSQTLNYEQYF
TGCGCCAGCAGCCAAACTCTGAACTACGAGCAGTACTTC
>-|TRBV5-1|12|TRBJ1-3
CASGAPGNTIYF
TGCGCCAGTGGGGCGCCTGGAAACACCATATATTTT
>TRBD1|TRBV27|14|TRBJ1-2
CASSFSPGGSGYTF
TGTGCCAGCAGTTTTTCTCCAGGGGGAAGCGGCTACACCTTC
>-|TRBV2|12|TRBJ2-7
CASSGLAYEQYF
TGTGCCAGCAGTGGGCTAGCCTACGAGCAGTACTTC
>-|TRBV5-1|16|TRBJ2-2
CASSLARTGLAGELFF
TGCGCCAGCAGCTTGGCCCGCACAGGGCTTGCCGGGGAGCTGTTTTTT
>TRBD2|TRBV10-3|19|TRBJ2-3
CAISDVLAGDGMGTDTQYF
TGTGCCATCAGTGACGTTCTAGCGGGAGATGGGATGGGCACAGATACGCAGTATTTT
>-|TRBV5-1|16|TRBJ1-2
CASSLNSAGVFYGYTF
TGCGCCAGCAGCTTGAATTCGGCAGGTGTGTTCTATGGCTACACCTTC
>TRBD1|TRBV9|15|TRBJ1-1
CASSFRRDSHTEAFF
TGTGCCAGCAGCTTCCGGAGGGACAGCCACACTGAAGCTTTCTTT
>-|TRBV7-2|15|TRBJ2-3
CASSPDMGGTDTQYF
TGTGCCAGCAGCCCTGACATGGGCGGCACAGATACGCAGTATTTT
>-|TRBV27|14|TRBJ1-3
CASSTHGAGNTIYF
TGTGCCAGCAGTACTCACGGTGCTGGAAACACCATATATTTT
>-|TRBV2|14|TRBJ1-1
CARENAAGNTEAFF
TGTGCCAGAGAGAACGCCGCGGGGAACACTGAAGCTTTCTTT
>TRBD2|TRBV5-1|16|TRBJ2-7
CASSLDSGGQSYEQYF
TGCGCCAGCAGCTTGGATAGCGGGGGGCAGTCCTACGAGCAGTACTTC
>TRBD1|TRBV29-1|13|TRBJ1-2
CSVLTGGPYGYTF
TGCAGCGTTCTCACAGGGGGTCCTTATGGCTACACCTTC
>TRBD2|TRBV9|16|TRBJ2-2
CASSVELAGKTGELFF
TGTGCCAGCAGCGTAGAACTAGCGGGAAAGACCGGGGAGCTGTTTTTT
>TRBD1|TRBV4-3|15|TRBJ2-7
CASTPGQGSSYEQYF
TGCGCCAGCACTCCGGGACAGGGGTCATCCTACGAGCAGTACTTC
>TRBD2|TRBV5-1|18|TRBJ2-2
CASSRTDSGGANTGELFF
TGCGCCAGCAGCAGGACCGATAGCGGGGGGGCGAACACCGGGGAGCTGTTTTTT
>TRBD1|TRBV7-2|15|TRBJ1-4
CASSLRQGANEKLFF
TGTGCCAGCAGCCTAAGACAGGGGGCTAATGAAAAACTGTTTTTT